This T cell receptor (beta chain) was captured in a study of blood T cell repertoires in COVID-19 (TCRdb year 2020). A note on the overall study: Collaborator samples came from the United States, Italy and Spain and covered acute and convalescent phases of COVID-19. The material from the prospective study consisted of cDNA or gDNA derived from T cells, B-cell-depleted T cells, or PBMCs. Deeply sampled blood TCRbeta repertoires from subjects exposed to, actively infected with, or recovered from COVID-19 were included in the dataset. The repertoires were made available in a free public database intended to serve as a resource for research on the immune response to SARS-CoV-2. The samples were drawn from the first 160 participants of the ongoing ImmuneRACE study and from more than 1,000 subjects provided by 6 global collaborators. The sample metadata nearly always contained a de-identified subject ID, COVID-19 status, age in years and sex. Where available, HLA class I and class II types were taken from metadata supplied by the sample provider and were not determined by assay-based typing. Paper-wide results and their limitations: The quantity of clinical and demographic metadata differed by source and by participant and was supplied without curation.

The germline ends are 13 bases apart after V is trimmed by 7 bases and J by 4 bases. CDR3 length: 13 amino acids, cysteine to phenylalanine. The CDR3 DNA has 39 bases and is translated from base 1. TCRbeta CDR3 regions were amplified from genomic DNA using the immunoSEQ Assay, a bias-controlled multiplex PCR. The published analysis was carried out like this. Nucleated cell counts per sample were estimated from amplification of reference gene primers within the assay. To quantify the absolute abundance of each unique TCRbeta CDR3 rearrangement, sequence reads were collapsed and filtered. Productive Simpson clonality was computed per sample as the square root of Simpson's diversity index over productive rearrangements. TCRdb stores this immuneACCESS table with in-frame sequences only. Part of the clones is absent; in the studies checked, under half of the shortfall reflects unresolved V genes, and no reason is known for the rest. V and J calls and clone size are given by that table; D and trimming were obtained from the DNA. The sample yields roughly 300,000 clones; roughly nine tenths were counted once. The ten largest clones capture approximately 12% of the sample.

On this clone: Its antigen remains undetermined. No base quality information exists; no much larger clone differs at one position.

One collaborating source in Seattle enrolled patients while the patients were actively infected and followed the patients over time throughout the course of disease. Each collaborating institution followed its own protocols to collect whole blood in K2EDTA tubes. Collaborator samples were shipped for TCRbeta analysis as frozen whole blood, isolated PBMCs, or DNA extracted from either sample type. The sequenced sample consisted of peripheral blood. The sequence derives from a woman aged 25-40 years with COVID-19, enrolled during active disease. The receptor chain draws on TRBV12-3 or TRBV12-4 and TRBJ1-2, with no reliable assignment of the D segment. The CDR3 region reads CASTPSPVYGYTF. At the DNA level, the sequence is TGTGCCAGCACCCCTAGTCCTGTCTATGGCTACACCTTC.